The clone carrying this T cell receptor (beta chain) has just a few counts. How the authors handled the data: Reference gene primer amplification gave estimated nucleated cell counts. Produced via immunoSEQ multiplex PCR; TCRdb's table is partial and in-frame only. V and J calls plus clone size are reproduced from that table; the DNA served to infer D and trimming. The sample shows around 150,000 clones, 84% of them seen only once. The sample comes from a study of blood T cell repertoires in COVID-19. Looking at the study overall: The United States, Italy and Spain supplied acute and convalescent COVID-19 samples. PBMCs, B-cell-depleted T cells, or T cells were the source of the cDNA or gDNA that made up the material.

Seattle patients were enrolled during active infection and followed longitudinally. Deletions cut 5 bases from V and 7 bases from J, with 13 bases between. CDR1 is KGHDR and CDR2 is SFDVKD in the germline V gene. The CDR3 loop spans 13 amino acids. The sequence was obtained from a man under 40 with COVID-19, enrolled during active disease. The material sequenced was peripheral blood. The rearrangement links TRBV24-1 to TRBJ1-1; D not resolved. CDR3 coding DNA: TGTGCCACCAGTGCAGAGGGCCCCATTGAAGCTTTCTTT. This sequence encodes CATSAEGPIEAFF.